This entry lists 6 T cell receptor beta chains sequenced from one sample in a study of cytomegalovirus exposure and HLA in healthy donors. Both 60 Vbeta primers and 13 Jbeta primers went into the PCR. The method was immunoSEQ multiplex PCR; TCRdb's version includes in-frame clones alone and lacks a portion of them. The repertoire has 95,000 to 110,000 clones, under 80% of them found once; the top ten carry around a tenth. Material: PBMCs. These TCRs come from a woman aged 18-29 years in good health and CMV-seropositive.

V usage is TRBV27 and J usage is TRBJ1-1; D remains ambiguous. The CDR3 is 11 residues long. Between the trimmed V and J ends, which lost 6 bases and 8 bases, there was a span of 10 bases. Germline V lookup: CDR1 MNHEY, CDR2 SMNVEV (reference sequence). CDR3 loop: CASRLRWEAFF. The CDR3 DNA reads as TGTGCCAGCAGGCTTAGATGGGAAGCTTTCTTT.

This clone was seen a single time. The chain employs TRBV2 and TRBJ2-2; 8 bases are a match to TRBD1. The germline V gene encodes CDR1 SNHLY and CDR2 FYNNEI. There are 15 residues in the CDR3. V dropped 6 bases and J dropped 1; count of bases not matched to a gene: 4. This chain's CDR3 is CASRGDRMNTGELFF. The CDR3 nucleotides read TGTGCCAGCAGGGGGGACAGGATGAACACCGGGGAGCTGTTTTTT.

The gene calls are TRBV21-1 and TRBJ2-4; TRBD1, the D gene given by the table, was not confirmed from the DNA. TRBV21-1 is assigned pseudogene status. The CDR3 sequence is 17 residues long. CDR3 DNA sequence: TGTGCCAGCAGCATAGCGGGGGGACAGGACTTTTGTTGCATTCAGTACTTC. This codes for CASSIAGGQDFCCIQYF.

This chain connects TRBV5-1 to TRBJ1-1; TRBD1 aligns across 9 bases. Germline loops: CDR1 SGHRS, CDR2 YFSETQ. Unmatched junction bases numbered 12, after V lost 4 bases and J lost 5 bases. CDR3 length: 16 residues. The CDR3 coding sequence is TGCGCCAGCAGCACGGGACAGGGAGGCTCCTGGACTGAAGCTTTCTTT. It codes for CASSTGQGGSWTEAFF.

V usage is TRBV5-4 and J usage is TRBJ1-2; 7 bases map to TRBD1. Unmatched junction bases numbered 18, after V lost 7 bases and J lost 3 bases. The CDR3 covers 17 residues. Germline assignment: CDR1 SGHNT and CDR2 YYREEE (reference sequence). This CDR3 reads CASRTGATLGGHYGYTF. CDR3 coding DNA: TGTGCCAGCCGCACTGGGGCGACCCTAGGGGGCCACTATGGCTACACCTTC.

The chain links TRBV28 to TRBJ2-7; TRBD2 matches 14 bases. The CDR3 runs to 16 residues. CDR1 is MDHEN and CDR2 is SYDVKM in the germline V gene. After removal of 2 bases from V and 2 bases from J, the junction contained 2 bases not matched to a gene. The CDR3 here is CASSLGGLAGAYEQYF. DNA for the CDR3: TGTGCCAGCAGTTTAGGGGGACTAGCGGGGGCCTACGAGCAGTACTTC.